This section outlines one TCR beta chain sequence together with its context. This specimen comes from a study of technical replicates of blood from a few donors. Libraries were prepared by immunoSEQ multiplex PCR; TCRdb keeps only in-frame clonotypes and omits some of them. The sample consists of about 68,000 clones, roughly 97% of them appearing once. Sequencing was carried out using T cells isolated from PBMCs. The source of this sequence is a human donor in good health.

CDR3 nucleotide sequence: TGTGCCTGGAGCTTTCCGTCAGATACGCAGTATTTT. Amino acids: CAWSFPSDTQYF. This chain joins TRBV30 and TRBJ2-3; D uncertain. V was pared by 3 bases and J by 4 bases, with 8 bases between. The CDR3 consists of 12 residues. Germline loops: CDR1 GTSNPN, CDR2 SVGIG (reference sequence).